This entry lists 11 T cell receptor beta chains sequenced from one sample in a study of shared clonotypes between healthy human individuals. TCRdb's table, derived via immunoSEQ multiplex PCR, lists solely in-frame clones and lacks some. The table includes about 480,000 clones, over 60% detected once. The sample consisted of PBMCs. The receptors derive from a middle-aged woman in good health. Some clones in this sample may be carry-over from other donors' samples.

A note on this clone: A far larger clone is one nucleotide away, so this likely arose from a read error. The chain uses TRBV25-1 and TRBJ2-5; 9 positions agree with TRBD2. The CDR3 is 14 residues long. J gave up 4 bases and V 4 bases, and 4 bases lay outside the gene matches. CDR1 and CDR2 from the germline V gene are MGHDK and SYGVNS. The CDR3 sequence is CASSVAGDVETQYF. DNA for the CDR3: TGTGCCAGCAGTGTAGCGGGAGATGTAGAGACCCAGTACTTC.

In the case of this clone: One end of the junction does not line up with germline, which may come from a read error. V is TRBV7-9 and J is TRBJ2-1, with 12 bases fitting TRBD2. This CDR3 is 17 amino acids long. CDR1 is SEHNR and CDR2 is FQNEAQ in the germline V gene (reference sequence). This CDR3 is CANSLVPASGRDNEQFF. The CDR3 DNA is TGTGCCAACAGCTTAGTCCCTGCTAGCGGGAGGGACAATGAGCAGTTCTTC.

This clone was observed once. J is TRBJ1-1 and V is TRBV23-1; 10 nucleotides match TRBD1. TRBV23-1 is known as an ORF, though its function is uncertain. J gave up 0 bases and V 8 bases, and 21 bases lay outside the gene matches. CDR3 length: 20 residues. The CDR3 nucleotides are TGCGCCAGCGGATCTATGTTCGGTTTCCCGGGACAGGGGTTGAACACTGAAGCTTTCTTT. Encoded protein: CASGSMFGFPGQGLNTEAFF.

The chain couples TRBV29-1 to TRBJ2-1, with D possibly being TRBD2 (5 bases). The germline V and J ends were trimmed by 7 bases and 3 bases, with 10 bases remaining between them. This CDR3 is 12 amino acids long. Germline CDR1 reads SQVTM; CDR2 reads ANQGSEA. The CDR3 nucleotides are TGCAGCGGAGGGCCCGACTACAATGAGCAGTTCTTC. It translates to CSGGPDYNEQFF.

V usage is TRBV30 and J usage is TRBJ2-3, with 8 nucleotides matching TRBD1. Germline-derived CDR1 and CDR2 are GTSNPN and SVGIG (reference sequence). Trimming took 8 bases from V and 4 from J; bases not matched to a gene: 11. The CDR3 totals 14 residues. As DNA, the CDR3 is TGTGCCCTGAACATACAGGGGGTGGCAGATACGCAGTATTTT. Translating it yields CALNIQGVADTQYF.

CDR3 region: CASRRQVLNYGYTF. The CDR3 DNA follows: TGTGCCAGCAGACGACAGGTCCTAAACTATGGCTACACCTTC. This chain connects TRBV6-6 to TRBJ1-2; possibly TRBD1 for D (6 bases). Trimming cost V 6 bases and J 2 bases, with 13 bases left between them. The CDR3 has 14 amino acids. CDR1 and CDR2 from the germline V gene are MNHNY and SVGAGI (reference sequence).

The chain recombines TRBV2 with TRBJ1-4; TRBD1 is a possible D gene (5 bases). Germline V lookup: CDR1 SNHLY, CDR2 FYNNEI. Deletions cut 6 bases from V and 5 bases from J, with 13 bases between. This CDR3 has 14 residues. The CDR3 loop is CASRATENNEKLFF. Here the CDR3 DNA reads TGTGCCAGCAGGGCGACAGAAAACAATGAAAAACTGTTTTTT.

This clone was seen a few times. This chain uses TRBV7-9 with TRBJ1-1; TRBD1 aligns across 9 bases. The CDR3 extends over 15 amino acids. V dropped 4 bases and J dropped 2; count of bases not matched to a gene: 5. Germline V lookup: CDR1 SEHNR, CDR2 FQNEAQ (reference sequence). The CDR3 nucleotides read TGTGCCAGCAGCTCGGACAGGGGAGGTAACACTGAAGCTTTCTTT. It translates to CASSSDRGGNTEAFF.

A note on this clone: This CDR3 is also generated by other DNA sequences in the sample. The gene calls are TRBV29-1 and TRBJ2-5; a weak D match, TRBD1 (6 bases). Per the germline V gene, CDR1 is SQVTM and CDR2 is ANQGSEA. The CDR3 spans 11 residues. Trimming removed 4 bases from V and 5 bases from J, with 8 bases in between. DNA of the CDR3: TGCAGCGTTGGAGGGGGTGAGACCCAGTACTTC. This codes for CSVGGGETQYF.

The chain employs TRBV7-6 and TRBJ2-2; TRBD1 might be the D (5 bases). Trimming took off 5 bases at V and 1 base at J, with 14 bases between the two ends. The CDR3 spans 16 residues. CDR1 is SGHVS and CDR2 is FNYEAQ in the germline V gene. The CDR3 DNA is TGTGCCAGCAGCCTATACACTGACAGGAACACCGGGGAGCTGTTTTTT. Its protein is CASSLYTDRNTGELFF.

The V call is TRBV11-1, the J call TRBJ2-2; D might be TRBD2 (6 bases). Germline loops: CDR1 SGHAT, CDR2 FQDESV (reference sequence). With 5 bases removed from V and 7 bases from J, the gap between germline ends came to 20 bases. This CDR3 has 16 residues. CDR3: CASSPPGLTRDGELFF. CDR3 sequence (DNA): TGTGCCAGCAGCCCACCGGGACTCACGAGGGACGGGGAGCTGTTTTTT.